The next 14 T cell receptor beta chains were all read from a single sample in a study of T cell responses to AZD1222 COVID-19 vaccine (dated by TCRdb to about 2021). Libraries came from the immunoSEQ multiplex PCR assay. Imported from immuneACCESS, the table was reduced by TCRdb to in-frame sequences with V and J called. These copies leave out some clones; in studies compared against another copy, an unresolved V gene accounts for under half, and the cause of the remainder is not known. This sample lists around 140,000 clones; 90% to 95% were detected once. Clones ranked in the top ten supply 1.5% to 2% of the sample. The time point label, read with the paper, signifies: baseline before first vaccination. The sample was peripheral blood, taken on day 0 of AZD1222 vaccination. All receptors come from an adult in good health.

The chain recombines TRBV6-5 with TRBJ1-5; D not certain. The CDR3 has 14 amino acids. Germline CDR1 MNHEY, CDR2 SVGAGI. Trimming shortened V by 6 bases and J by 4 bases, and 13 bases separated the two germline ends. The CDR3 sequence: CASRVVPQNQPQHF. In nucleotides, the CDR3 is TGTGCCAGCAGGGTTGTTCCCCAGAATCAGCCCCAGCATTTT.

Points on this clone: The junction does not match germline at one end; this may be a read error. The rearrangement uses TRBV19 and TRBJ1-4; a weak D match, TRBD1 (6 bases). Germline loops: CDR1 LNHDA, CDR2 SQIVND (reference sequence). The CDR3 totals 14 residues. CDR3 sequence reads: CASSMGATNEKLFF. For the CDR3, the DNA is TGTGCCAGTAGTATGGGGGCAACGAATGAAAAACTGTTTTTT. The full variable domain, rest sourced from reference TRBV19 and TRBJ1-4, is DGGITQSPKYLFRKEGQNVTLSCEQNLNHDAMYWYRQDPGQGLRLIYYSQIVNDFQKGDIAEGYSVSREKKESFPLTVTSAQKNPTAFYLCASSMGATNEKLFFGSGTQLSVL.

CDR3 sequence (DNA): TGTGCCAGCAGTTTCTCGACGAATCAGCCCCAGCATTTT. Translation: CASSFSTNQPQHF. This chain connects TRBV12-3 or TRBV12-4 to TRBJ1-5, with D uncertain. The CDR3 contains 13 residues. Trimming took off 3 bases at V and 4 bases at J, with 7 bases between the two ends.

CDR3 protein: CASSPYQGDLNQPQHF. The CDR3 bases are TGTGCCAGCTCACCATATCAAGGCGATCTCAATCAGCCCCAGCATTTT. The chain joins TRBV18 to TRBJ1-5, with D uncertain. V lost 2 bases, J lost 3 bases, and 14 bases lay in between. This CDR3 comprises 16 residues. Germline V gene data show CDR1 as KGHSH and CDR2 as LQKENI.

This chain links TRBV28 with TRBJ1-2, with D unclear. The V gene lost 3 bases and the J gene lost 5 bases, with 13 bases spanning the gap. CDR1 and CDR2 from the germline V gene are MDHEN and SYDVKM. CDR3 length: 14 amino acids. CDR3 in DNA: TGTGCCAGCAGTTTGGGCTGGGTGGGTTATGGCTACACCTTC. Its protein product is CASSLGWVGYGYTF.

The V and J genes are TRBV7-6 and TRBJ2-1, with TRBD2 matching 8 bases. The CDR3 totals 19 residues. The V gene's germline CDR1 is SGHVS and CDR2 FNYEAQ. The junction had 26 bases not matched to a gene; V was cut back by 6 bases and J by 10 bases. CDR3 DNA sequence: TGTGCCAGCAGTCTTCGTATACGGGTCCGGACTAGCAGCTTTCGAGAGCAGTTCTTC. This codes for CASSLRIRVRTSSFREQFF.

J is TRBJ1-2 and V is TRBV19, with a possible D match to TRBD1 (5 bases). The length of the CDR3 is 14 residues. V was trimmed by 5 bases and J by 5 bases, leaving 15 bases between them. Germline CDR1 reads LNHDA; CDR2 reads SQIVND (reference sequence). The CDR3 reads CASSGTDVGYGYTF. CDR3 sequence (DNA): TGTGCCAGTAGTGGGACCGACGTCGGGTATGGCTACACCTTC.

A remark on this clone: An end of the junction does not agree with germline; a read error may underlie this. CDR3 residues: CASSWDRSKDF. DNA of the CDR3: TGTGCCAGCAGTTGGGACAGGAGTAAAGATTTT. The rearrangement links TRBV2 to TRBJ1-1; the match to TRBD1 covers 8 bases. Germline V gives CDR1 SNHLY, CDR2 FYNNEI. CDR3 length: 11 amino acids. Together with reference TRBV2 and TRBJ1-1, the CDR3 gives the full variable domain: EPEVTQTPSHQVTQMGQEVILRCVPISNHLYFYWYRQILGQKVEFLVSFYNNEISEKSEIFDDQFSVERPDGSNFTLKIRSTKLEDSAMYFCASSWDRSKDFGQGTRLTVV.

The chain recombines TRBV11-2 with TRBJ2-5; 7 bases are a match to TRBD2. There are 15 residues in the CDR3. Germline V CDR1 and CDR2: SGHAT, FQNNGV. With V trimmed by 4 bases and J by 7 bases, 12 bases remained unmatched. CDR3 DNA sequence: TGTGCCAGCAGCTCCCCGTGGGGCAGGGAGGGGACCCAGTACTTC. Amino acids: CASSSPWGREGTQYF.

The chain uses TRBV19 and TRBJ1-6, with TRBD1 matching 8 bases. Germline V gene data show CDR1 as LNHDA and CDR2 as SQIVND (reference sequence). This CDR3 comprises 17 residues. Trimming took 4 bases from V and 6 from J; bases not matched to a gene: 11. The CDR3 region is CASSTPMQGAGNSPLHF. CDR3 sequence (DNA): TGTGCCAGTAGTACCCCGATGCAGGGGGCGGGTAATTCACCCCTCCACTTT. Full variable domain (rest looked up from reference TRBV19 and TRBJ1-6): DGGITQSPKYLFRKEGQNVTLSCEQNLNHDAMYWYRQDPGQGLRLIYYSQIVNDFQKGDIAEGYSVSREKKESFPLTVTSAQKNPTAFYLCASSTPMQGAGNSPLHFGNGTRLTVT.

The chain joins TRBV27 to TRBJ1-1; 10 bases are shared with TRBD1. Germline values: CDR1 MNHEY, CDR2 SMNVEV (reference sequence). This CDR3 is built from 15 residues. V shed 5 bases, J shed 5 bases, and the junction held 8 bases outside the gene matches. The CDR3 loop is CASSPRQGARTEAFF. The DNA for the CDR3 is TGTGCCAGCAGTCCGAGACAGGGGGCGCGGACTGAAGCTTTCTTT.

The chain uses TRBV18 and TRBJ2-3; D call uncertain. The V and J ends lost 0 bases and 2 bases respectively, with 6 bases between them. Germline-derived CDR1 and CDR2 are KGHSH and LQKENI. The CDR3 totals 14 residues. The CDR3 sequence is CASSPPAITDTQYF. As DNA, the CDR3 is TGTGCCAGCTCACCACCCGCGATCACAGATACGCAGTATTTT.

The chain's CDR3 is CASSLTAGDEKLFF. Here the CDR3 DNA reads TGTGCCAGCAGCTTGACAGCCGGAGATGAAAAACTGTTTTTT. The chain couples TRBV13 to TRBJ1-4; D is perhaps TRBD1 (5 bases). CDR1 and CDR2 (germline): PRHDT, FYEKMQ (reference sequence). V lost 3 bases to trimming and J lost 6 bases, with 11 bases between them. CDR3 length equals 14 residues. The full variable domain, completed using reference TRBV13 and TRBJ1-4, is AAGVIQSPRHLIKEKRETATLKCYPIPRHDTVYWYQQGPGQDPQFLISFYEKMQSDKGSIPDRFSAQQFSDYHSELNMSSLELGDSALYFCASSLTAGDEKLFFGSGTQLSVL.

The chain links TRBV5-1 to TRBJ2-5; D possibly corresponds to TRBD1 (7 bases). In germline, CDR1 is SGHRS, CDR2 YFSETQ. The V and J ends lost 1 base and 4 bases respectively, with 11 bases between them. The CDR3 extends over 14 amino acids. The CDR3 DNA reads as TGCGCCAGCAGCTTGTCAGGGGGGATAGAGACCCAGTACTTC. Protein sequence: CASSLSGGIETQYF.